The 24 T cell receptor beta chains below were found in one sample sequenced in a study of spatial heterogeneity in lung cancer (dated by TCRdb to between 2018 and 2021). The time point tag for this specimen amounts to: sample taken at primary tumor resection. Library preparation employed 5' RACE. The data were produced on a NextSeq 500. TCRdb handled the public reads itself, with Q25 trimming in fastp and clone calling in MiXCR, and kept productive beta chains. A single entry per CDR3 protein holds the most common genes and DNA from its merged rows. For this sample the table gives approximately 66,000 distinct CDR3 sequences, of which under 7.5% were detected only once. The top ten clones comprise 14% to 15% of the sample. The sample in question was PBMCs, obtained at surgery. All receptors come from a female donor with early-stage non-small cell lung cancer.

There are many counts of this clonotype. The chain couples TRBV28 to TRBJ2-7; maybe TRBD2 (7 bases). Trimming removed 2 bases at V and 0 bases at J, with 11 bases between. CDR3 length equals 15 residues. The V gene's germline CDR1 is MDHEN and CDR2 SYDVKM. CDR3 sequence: CASSLAGGPSYEQYV. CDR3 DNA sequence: TGTGCCAGCAGTTTAGCCGGGGGGCCCTCCTACGAGCAGTACGTC.

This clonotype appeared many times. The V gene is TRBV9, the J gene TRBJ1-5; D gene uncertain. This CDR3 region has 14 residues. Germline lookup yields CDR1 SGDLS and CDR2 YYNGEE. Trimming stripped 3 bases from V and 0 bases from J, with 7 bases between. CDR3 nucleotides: TGTGCCAGCAGCGACCAGTATAGCAATCAGCCCCAGCATTTT. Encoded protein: CASSDQYSNQPQHF.

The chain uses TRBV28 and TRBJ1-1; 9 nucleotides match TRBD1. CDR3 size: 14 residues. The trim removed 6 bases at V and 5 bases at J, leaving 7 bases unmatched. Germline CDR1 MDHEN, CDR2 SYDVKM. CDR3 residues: CASSPGTGLTEAFF. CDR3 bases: TGTGCCAGCAGCCCCGGGACAGGGCTGACTGAAGCTTTCTTT.

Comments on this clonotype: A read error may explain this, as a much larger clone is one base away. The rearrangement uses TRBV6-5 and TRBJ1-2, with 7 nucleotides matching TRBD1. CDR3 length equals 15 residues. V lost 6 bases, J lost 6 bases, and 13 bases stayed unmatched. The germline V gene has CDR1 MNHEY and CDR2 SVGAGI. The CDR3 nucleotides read TGTGCCAGCAGACCCTGGGAGGGGGCCCGGAATGGCTACACCTTC. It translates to CASRPWEGARNGYTF.

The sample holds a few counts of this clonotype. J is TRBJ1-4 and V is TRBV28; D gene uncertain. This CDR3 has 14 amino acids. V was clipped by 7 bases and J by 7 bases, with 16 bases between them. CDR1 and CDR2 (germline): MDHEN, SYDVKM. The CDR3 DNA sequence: TGTGCCAGCAACTTCGCTGGCTACGGTGAAAAACTGTTTTTT. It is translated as CASNFAGYGEKLFF.

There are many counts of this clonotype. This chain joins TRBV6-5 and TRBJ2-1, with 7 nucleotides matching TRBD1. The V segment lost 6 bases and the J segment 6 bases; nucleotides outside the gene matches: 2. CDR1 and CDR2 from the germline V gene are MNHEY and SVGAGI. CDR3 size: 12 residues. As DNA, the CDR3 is TGTGCCAGCAGCCGACAGGGCAATGAGCAGTTCTTC. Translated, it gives CASSRQGNEQFF.

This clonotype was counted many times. CDR3 residues: CSVGQGMNYGYTF. The CDR3 DNA reads as TGCAGCGTAGGACAGGGGATGAACTATGGCTACACCTTC. The genes are TRBV29-1 and TRBJ1-2, with 9 nucleotides matching TRBD1. J was trimmed by 2 bases and V by 6 bases; bases with no gene match: 4. This CDR3 region has 13 residues. The germline gives CDR1 SQVTM, CDR2 ANQGSEA.

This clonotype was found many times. The CDR3 region is CASVGDNEKLFF. CDR3 DNA sequence: TGTGCCAGCGTAGGGGATAATGAAAAACTGTTTTTT. The chain combines TRBV28 with TRBJ1-4, with TRBD1 as a possible D gene (5 bases). The CDR3 runs 12 residues. Germline V gene lookup returns CDR1 MDHEN and CDR2 SYDVKM. V lost 8 bases and J 4 bases, leaving 8 bases between the germline ends.

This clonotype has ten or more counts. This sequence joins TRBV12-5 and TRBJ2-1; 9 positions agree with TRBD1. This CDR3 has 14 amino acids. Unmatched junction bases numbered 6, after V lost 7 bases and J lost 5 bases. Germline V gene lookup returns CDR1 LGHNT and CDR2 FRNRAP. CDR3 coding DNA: TGTGCTAGTGTCCGGACAGGGGCGAACAATGAGCAGTTCTTC. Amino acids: CASVRTGANNEQFF. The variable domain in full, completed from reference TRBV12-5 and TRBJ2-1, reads DARVTQTPRHKVTEMGQEVTMRCQPILGHNTVFWYRQTMMQGLELLAYFRNRAPLDDSGMPKDRFSAEMPDATLATLKIQPSEPRDSAVYFCASVRTGANNEQFFGPGTRLTVL.

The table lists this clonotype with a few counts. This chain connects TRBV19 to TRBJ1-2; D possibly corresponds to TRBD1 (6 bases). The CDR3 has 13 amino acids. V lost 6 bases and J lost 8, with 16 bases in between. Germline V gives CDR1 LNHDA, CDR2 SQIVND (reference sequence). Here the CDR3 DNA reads TGTGCCAGTAGATCGGGACAATTTCGAGGCTACACCTTC. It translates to CASRSGQFRGYTF.

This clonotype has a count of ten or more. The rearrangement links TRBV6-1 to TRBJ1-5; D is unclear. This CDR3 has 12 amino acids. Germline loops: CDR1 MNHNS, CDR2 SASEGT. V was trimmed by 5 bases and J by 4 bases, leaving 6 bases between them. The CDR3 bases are TGTGCCAGCAGTCTCATAAATCAGCCCCAGCATTTT. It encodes CASSLINQPQHF.

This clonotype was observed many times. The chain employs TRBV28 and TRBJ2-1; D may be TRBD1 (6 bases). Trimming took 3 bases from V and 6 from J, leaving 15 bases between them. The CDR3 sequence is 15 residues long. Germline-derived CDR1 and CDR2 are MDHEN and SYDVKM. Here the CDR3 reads CASSFAGAHGNEQFF. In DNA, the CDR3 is TGTGCCAGCAGTTTTGCAGGGGCCCATGGCAATGAGCAGTTCTTC.

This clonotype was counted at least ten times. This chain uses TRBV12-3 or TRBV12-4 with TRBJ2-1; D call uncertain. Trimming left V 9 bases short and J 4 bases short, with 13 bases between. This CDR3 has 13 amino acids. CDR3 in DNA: TGTGCCAGTGGGTTAACAATATACAATGAGCAGTTCTTC. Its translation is CASGLTIYNEQFF.

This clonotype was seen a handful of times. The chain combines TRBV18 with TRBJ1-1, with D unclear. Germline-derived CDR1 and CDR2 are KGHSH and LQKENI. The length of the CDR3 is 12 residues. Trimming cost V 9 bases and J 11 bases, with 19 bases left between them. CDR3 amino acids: CASAPGRAVAFF. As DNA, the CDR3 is TGTGCCAGTGCACCGGGTAGGGCGGTGGCTTTCTTT.

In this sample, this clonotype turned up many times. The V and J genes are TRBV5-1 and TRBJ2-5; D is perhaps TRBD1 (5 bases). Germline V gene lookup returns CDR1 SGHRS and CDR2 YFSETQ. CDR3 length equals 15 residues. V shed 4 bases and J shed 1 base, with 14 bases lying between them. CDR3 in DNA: TGCGCCAGCAGCCCCCCGGTTGACAGCCAAGAGACCCAGTACTTC. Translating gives CASSPPVDSQETQYF.

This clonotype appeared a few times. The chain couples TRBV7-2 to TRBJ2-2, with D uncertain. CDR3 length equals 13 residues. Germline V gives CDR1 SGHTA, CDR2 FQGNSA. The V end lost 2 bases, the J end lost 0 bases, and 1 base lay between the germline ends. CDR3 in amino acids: CASSLTNTGELFF. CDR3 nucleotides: TGTGCCAGCAGCTTAACGAACACCGGGGAGCTGTTTTTT.

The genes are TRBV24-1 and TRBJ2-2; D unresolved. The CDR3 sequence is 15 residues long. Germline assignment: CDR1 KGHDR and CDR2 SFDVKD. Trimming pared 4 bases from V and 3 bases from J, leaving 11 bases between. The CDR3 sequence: CATSENIGDTGELFF. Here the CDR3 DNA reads TGTGCCACCAGTGAAAATATAGGCGACACCGGGGAGCTGTTTTTT.

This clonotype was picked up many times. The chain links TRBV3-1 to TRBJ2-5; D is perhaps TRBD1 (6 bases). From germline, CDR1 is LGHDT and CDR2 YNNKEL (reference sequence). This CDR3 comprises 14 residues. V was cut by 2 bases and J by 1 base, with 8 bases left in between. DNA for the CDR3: TGTGCCAGCAGCCAATGGACAGCCCAAGAGACCCAGTACTTC. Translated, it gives CASSQWTAQETQYF.

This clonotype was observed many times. This CDR3 is CASSLSGQGYGYTF. CDR3 in DNA: TGTGCCAGCAGTTTGTCGGGACAGGGCTATGGCTACACCTTC. This sequence joins TRBV27 and TRBJ1-2; TRBD1 aligns across 9 bases. With 3 bases clipped from V and 4 bases from J, the junction kept 3 bases outside the gene matches. The CDR3 has 14 amino acids. The germline gives CDR1 MNHEY, CDR2 SMNVEV (reference sequence).

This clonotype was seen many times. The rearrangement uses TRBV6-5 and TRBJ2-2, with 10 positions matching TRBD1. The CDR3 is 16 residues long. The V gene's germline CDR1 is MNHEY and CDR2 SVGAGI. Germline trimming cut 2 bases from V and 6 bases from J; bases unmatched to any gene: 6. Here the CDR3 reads CASSYQGTGVPGELFF. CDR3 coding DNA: TGTGCCAGCAGTTACCAAGGGACAGGGGTCCCCGGGGAGCTGTTTTTT.

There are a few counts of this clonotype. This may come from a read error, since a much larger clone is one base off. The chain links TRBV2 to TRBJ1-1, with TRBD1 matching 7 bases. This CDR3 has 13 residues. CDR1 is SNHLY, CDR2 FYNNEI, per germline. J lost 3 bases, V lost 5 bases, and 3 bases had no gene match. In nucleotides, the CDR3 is TGTGCCAGCAGTCAGGGGGAGGACACTGAAGCTTTCTTT. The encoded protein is CASSQGEDTEAFF.

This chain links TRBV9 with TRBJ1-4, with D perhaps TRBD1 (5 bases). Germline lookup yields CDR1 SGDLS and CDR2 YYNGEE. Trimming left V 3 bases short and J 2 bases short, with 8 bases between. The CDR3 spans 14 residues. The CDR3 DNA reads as TGTGCCAGCAGCGGGGGCCCGACTAATGAAAAACTGTTTTTT. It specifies CASSGGPTNEKLFF.

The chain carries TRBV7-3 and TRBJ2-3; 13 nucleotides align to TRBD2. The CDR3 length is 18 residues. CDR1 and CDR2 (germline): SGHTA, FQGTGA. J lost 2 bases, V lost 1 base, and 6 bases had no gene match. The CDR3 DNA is TGTGCCAGCAGCTTAATGACTAGCGGGGGGCCTTTCACAGATACGCAGTATTTT. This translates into CASSLMTSGGPFTDTQYF. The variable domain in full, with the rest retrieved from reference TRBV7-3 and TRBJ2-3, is GAGVSQTPSNKVTEKGKYVELRCDPISGHTALYWYRQSLGQGPEFLIYFQGTGAADDSGLPNDRFFAVRPEGSVSTLKIQRTERGDSAVYLCASSLMTSGGPFTDTQYFGPGTRLTVL.

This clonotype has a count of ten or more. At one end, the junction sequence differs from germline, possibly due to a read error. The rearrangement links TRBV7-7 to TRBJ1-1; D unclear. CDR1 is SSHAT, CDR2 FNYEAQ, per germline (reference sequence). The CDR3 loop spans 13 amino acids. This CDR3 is CASSFTADTEAFF. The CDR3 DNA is TGTGCTAGCAGTTTTACAGCCGACACTGAAGCTTTCTTT.